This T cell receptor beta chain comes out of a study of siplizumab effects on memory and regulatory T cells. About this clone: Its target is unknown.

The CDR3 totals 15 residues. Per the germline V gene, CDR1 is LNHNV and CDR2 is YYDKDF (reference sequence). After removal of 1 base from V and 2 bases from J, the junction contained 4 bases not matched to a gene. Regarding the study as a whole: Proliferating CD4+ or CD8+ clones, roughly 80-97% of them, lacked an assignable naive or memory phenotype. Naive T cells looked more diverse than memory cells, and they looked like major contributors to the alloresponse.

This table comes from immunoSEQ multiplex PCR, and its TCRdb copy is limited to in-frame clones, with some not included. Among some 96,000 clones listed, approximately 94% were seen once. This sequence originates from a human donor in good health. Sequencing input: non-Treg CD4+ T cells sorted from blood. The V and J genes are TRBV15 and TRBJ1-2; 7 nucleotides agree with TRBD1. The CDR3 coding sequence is TGTGCCACCAGCAGAGGGGGACAGCTAAACTATGGCTACACCTTC. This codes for CATSRGGQLNYGYTF.